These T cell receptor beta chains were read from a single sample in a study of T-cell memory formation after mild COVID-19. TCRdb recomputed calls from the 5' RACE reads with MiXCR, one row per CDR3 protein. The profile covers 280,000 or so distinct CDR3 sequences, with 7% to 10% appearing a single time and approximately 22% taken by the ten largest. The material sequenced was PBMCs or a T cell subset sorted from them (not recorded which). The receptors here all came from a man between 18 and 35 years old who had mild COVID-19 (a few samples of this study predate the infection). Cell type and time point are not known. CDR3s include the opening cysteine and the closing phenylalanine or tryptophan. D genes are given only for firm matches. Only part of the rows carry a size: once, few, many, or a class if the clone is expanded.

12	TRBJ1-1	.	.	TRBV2	TGTGCCAGCAGTGAAAGGGGCACTGAAGCTTTCTTT	CASSERGTEAFF
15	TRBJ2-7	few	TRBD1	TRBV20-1	TGCAGTGCCTCGGACAGGGAAGTGGGCGGCTACGAGCAGTACTTC	CSASDREVGGYEQYF
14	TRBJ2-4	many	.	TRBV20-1	TGCAGTGCTAAGGGACTGATAGCCAAAAACATTCAGTACTTC	CSAKGLIAKNIQYF
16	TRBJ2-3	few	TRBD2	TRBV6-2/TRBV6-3	TGTGCCAGCAGTTACTCGGGAGCGGGGGCCTCAGATACGCAGTATTTT	CASSYSGAGASDTQYF
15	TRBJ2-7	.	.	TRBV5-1	TGCGCCAGCAGCTTGGCGAGGGTGGAGGGACACGAGCAGTACTTC	CASSLARVEGHEQYF
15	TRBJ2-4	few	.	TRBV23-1	TGCGCCAGCAGTCAATCGGGGCTAGCCAAAAACATTCAGTACTTC	CASSQSGLAKNIQYF
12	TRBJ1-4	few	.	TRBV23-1	TGCGTCACCCGTGCAACTAATGAAAAACTGTTTTTT	CVTRATNEKLFF
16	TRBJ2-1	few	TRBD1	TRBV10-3	TGTGCCATCAGCGGGGGCGGGACAGGGGCGAGGGATGAGCAGTTCTTC	CAISGGGTGARDEQFF
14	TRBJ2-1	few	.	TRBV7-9	TGTGCCAGCAGCCAGCAGGGGCTATACAATGAGCAGTTCTTC	CASSQQGLYNEQFF
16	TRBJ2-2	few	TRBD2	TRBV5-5	TGTGCCAGCAGCTTCGTCACTAGCGGGGTGGCCGGGGAGCTGTTTTTT	CASSFVTSGVAGELFF
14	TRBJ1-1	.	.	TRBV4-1	TGCGCCAGCAGCGGACCGCTCAGGGGCACTGAAGCTTTCTTT	CASSGPLRGTEAFF
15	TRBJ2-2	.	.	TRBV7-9	TGTGCCAGCAGCCCAACGAACGGTGTTGGCGGGGAGCTGTTTTTT	CASSPTNGVGGELFF
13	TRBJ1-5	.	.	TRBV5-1	TGCGCCAGCAGCCGGGGGCCTGGTCAGCCCCAGCATTTT	CASSRGPGQPQHF
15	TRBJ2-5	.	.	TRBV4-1	TGCGCCAGCAGCCAAGATATAGGGGACCAAGAGACCCAGTACTTC	CASSQDIGDQETQYF
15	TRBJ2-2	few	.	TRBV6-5	TGTGCCAGCAGTCAGCGGAGGGACAACACCGGGGAGCTGTTTTTT	CASSQRRDNTGELFF
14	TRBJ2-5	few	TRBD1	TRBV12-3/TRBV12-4	TGTGCCAGCAGTGGACAGGGGAGAGGGGAGACCCAGTACTTC	CASSGQGRGETQYF
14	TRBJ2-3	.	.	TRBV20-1	TGCAGTGCTAGACCGCAGGGTGGCACAGATACGCAGTATTTT	CSARPQGGTDTQYF
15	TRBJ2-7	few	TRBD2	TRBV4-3	TGCGCCAGCAGCCAAGTTAGCGGGGGGGCCTGGGAGCAGTACTTC	CASSQVSGGAWEQYF
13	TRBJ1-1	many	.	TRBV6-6	TGTGCCAGCAGAGACACCTTGAACACTGAAGCTTTCTTT	CASRDTLNTEAFF
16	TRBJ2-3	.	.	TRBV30	TGTGCCTGGATCTATGGTCCTACTTATCTCACAGATACGCAGTATTTT	CAWIYGPTYLTDTQYF
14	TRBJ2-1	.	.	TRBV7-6	TGTGCCAGCAGCTTACCCGGAGACTACAATGAGCAGTTCTTC	CASSLPGDYNEQFF
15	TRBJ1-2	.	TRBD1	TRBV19	TGTGCCAGTAGTATTAACAGGGGGCGAGACTATGGCTACACCTTC	CASSINRGRDYGYTF